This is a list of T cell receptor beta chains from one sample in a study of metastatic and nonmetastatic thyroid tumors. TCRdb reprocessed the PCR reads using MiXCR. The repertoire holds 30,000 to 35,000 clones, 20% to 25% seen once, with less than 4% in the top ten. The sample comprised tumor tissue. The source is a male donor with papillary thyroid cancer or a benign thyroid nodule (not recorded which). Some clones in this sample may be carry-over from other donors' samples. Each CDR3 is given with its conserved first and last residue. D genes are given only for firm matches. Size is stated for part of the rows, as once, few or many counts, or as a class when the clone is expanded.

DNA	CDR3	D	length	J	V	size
TGTGCCAGCGGGGTACAGGGTATGCCCCAGCATTTT	CASGVQGMPQHF	NA	12	TRBJ1-5	TRBV6-1	NA
TGTGCCAGTACCCAAAACAGGCGGGATGGCTACACCTTC	CASTQNRRDGYTF	NA	13	TRBJ1-2	TRBV19	medium-sized
TGTGCCAGCTCACCGGGAAACCAAGAGACCCAGTACTTC	CASSPGNQETQYF	NA	13	TRBJ2-5	TRBV18	few
TGTGCCAGCGGAGACAGTCCCTCCAATGAGCAGTTCTTC	CASGDSPSNEQFF	NA	13	TRBJ2-1	TRBV3-1	NA
TGCGCCAGCAGCCGGGACCTTCTTTTT	CASSRDLLF	NA	9	TRBJ1-4	TRBV10-1	many
TGTGCCAGCAGCTGTCGGGGTAGTGGAAGGGGCTCCTACGAGCAGTACTTC	CASSCRGSGRGSYEQYF	NA	17	TRBJ2-7	TRBV12-3/TRBV12-4	few
TGTGCCAGCAGCTTAGAAGGGAGACAGGGGCACTATGGCTACACCTTC	CASSLEGRQGHYGYTF	TRBD1	16	TRBJ1-2	TRBV11-3	NA
TGTGCCAGCATTGGGGACGTGCTGAACGAGCAGTACTTC	CASIGDVLNEQYF	NA	13	TRBJ2-7	TRBV7-9	NA
TGTGCCAGCAAACTTAGCGGGAGGGGTATAGATACGCAGTATTTT	CASKLSGRGIDTQYF	TRBD2	15	TRBJ2-3	TRBV12-3/TRBV12-4	many
TGTGCCACCAGCAGAAACCCGACGGGGAACACTGAAGCTTTCTTT	CATSRNPTGNTEAFF	NA	15	TRBJ1-1	TRBV15	many
TGCAGTGCTAGCTTTTCTGATACGCAGTATTTT	CSASFSDTQYF	NA	11	TRBJ2-3	TRBV20-1	many
TGTGCCAGCAGCTTAGTTCGGGGGGATTCACCCCTCCACTTT	CASSLVRGDSPLHF	NA	14	TRBJ1-6	TRBV7-9	NA
TGTGCCAGCAGCCAAGGCAAGGGGCGACAAGAGACCCAGTACTTC	CASSQGKGRQETQYF	NA	15	TRBJ2-5	TRBV3-1	many
TGTGCCAGCAGCGCGGACAGCTACAATGAGCAGTTCTTC	CASSADSYNEQFF	NA	13	TRBJ2-1	TRBV5-8	many
TGTGCCAGCAGCCTCAGGGGTAGGAACGGGGAGCTGTTTTTT	CASSLRGRNGELFF	NA	14	TRBJ2-2	TRBV11-3	few
TGTGCCAGCAGCCAAGTGGCAGGTCTTAGTTCCTACAATGAGCAGTTCTTC	CASSQVAGLSSYNEQFF	NA	17	TRBJ2-1	TRBV14	many
TGCAGTGCTAGATATCTTTGGGGGTGCGGGGAAAAACTGTTTTTT	CSARYLWGCGEKLFF	NA	15	TRBJ1-4	TRBV20-1	NA
TGTGCCAGCAGCGTACGGCCAGACCCAACCTACGAGCAGTACTTC	CASSVRPDPTYEQYF	NA	15	TRBJ2-7	TRBV9	many
TGTGCCAGCAGCCAGGGGCAGAACACTGAAGCTTTCTTT	CASSQGQNTEAFF	NA	13	TRBJ1-1	TRBV3-1	NA
TGCAGTGCCCAACAGGTGGTAGGTGAAAAACTGTTTTTT	CSAQQVVGEKLFF	NA	13	TRBJ1-4	TRBV20-1	many
TGTGCCAGCAGCTTAATAGGACAGTGGAACACCGGGGAGCTGTTTTTT	CASSLIGQWNTGELFF	NA	16	TRBJ2-2	TRBV7-3	NA
TGTGCCAGCAGCGGGACAGGGTCCTATACGCAGTATTTT	CASSGTGSYTQYF	TRBD1	13	TRBJ2-3	TRBV11-3	many
TGTGCCAGCAGCTTCCGAGCGGGAGGAGCCACAGATACGCAGTATTTT	CASSFRAGGATDTQYF	TRBD2	16	TRBJ2-3	TRBV7-8	NA
TGTGCCAGCAGCTTAGTGGGGGTCTCCTACAATGAGCAGTTCTTC	CASSLVGVSYNEQFF	NA	15	TRBJ2-1	TRBV7-2	many
TGTGCCAGCAGTTACAGGGGCTACGAGCCGTACTTC	CASSYRGYEPYF	NA	12	TRBJ2-7	TRBV6-2/TRBV6-3	few
TGTGCTAGCAGTTTCGCTCCCACTAGTAAGATTGTCAATGAGCAGTTCTTC	CASSFAPTSKIVNEQFF	NA	17	TRBJ2-1	TRBV12-3/TRBV12-4	many
TGTGCCATCAGTGACCCCACCGGGACAGGGGGTATCTACGAGCAGTACTTC	CAISDPTGTGGIYEQYF	TRBD1	17	TRBJ2-7	TRBV10-3	few
TGTGCCAGCTCATCCTCAGGACTAGCAAGAACCGGGGAGCTGTTTTTT	CASSSSGLARTGELFF	TRBD2	16	TRBJ2-2	TRBV18	many
TGTGCCAGCGGGAGGGCAGGTGTAGGCGAGCAGTACTTC	CASGRAGVGEQYF	TRBD2	13	TRBJ2-7	TRBV2	NA
TGTGCCAGCGGGCACCAGGGGGATAGAGAGACCCAGTACTTC	CASGHQGDRETQYF	TRBD1	14	TRBJ2-5	TRBV5-4	many
TGTGCCAGCAGTTTTAACGGGACAGAAACTGAAGCTTTCTTT	CASSFNGTETEAFF	TRBD1	14	TRBJ1-1	TRBV6-1	few
TGTGCCAGCAGCTTAGAGGGACTAGACCACGAGCAGTACTTC	CASSLEGLDHEQYF	TRBD2	14	TRBJ2-7	TRBV7-9	NA
TGTGCCAGCACCATGGACTCCTACAATGAGCAGTTCTTC	CASTMDSYNEQFF	NA	13	TRBJ2-1	TRBV6-2/TRBV6-3	few
TGTGCCAGCACCAAGACAGTAGACAATCAGCCCCAGCATTTT	CASTKTVDNQPQHF	NA	14	TRBJ1-5	TRBV2	NA
TGTGCCTGGAGTGTAAATCTGGGACAGGGGGGCAATCAGCCCCAGCATTTT	CAWSVNLGQGGNQPQHF	TRBD1	17	TRBJ1-5	TRBV30	NA
TGTGCCAGCTCACCACCGACTAGCGGGATAAATGAGCAGTTCTTC	CASSPPTSGINEQFF	TRBD2	15	TRBJ2-1	TRBV18	many
TGTGCCAGTAGTCAAGGAACCGTAAGCACTGAAGCTTTCTTT	CASSQGTVSTEAFF	NA	14	TRBJ1-1	TRBV19	many
TGTGCCAGCAGACTAGCGGGGAAATACGAGCAGTACTTC	CASRLAGKYEQYF	TRBD2	13	TRBJ2-7	TRBV6-1	medium-sized
TGTGCCAGCAGTGAAAGCTTAGGAATCTACGAGCAGTACTTC	CASSESLGIYEQYF	NA	14	TRBJ2-7	TRBV6-1	medium-sized
TGTGCCAGCAGCTTCAAGGGTTTGAACACTGGAGCTCTCTTT	CASSFKGLNTGALF	NA	14	TRBJ1-1	TRBV7-2	NA
TGTGCCAGCAGCTTAATTGCTGCCGGCACTGAAGCTTTCTTT	CASSLIAAGTEAFF	NA	14	TRBJ1-1	TRBV7-2	few
TGTGCCAGCAGCTTAAGGAGCGGCGAGACCCAGTACTTC	CASSLRSGETQYF	NA	13	TRBJ2-5	TRBV7-9	many
TGTGCCAGCAGCTCTAATAGCGGGAGTGGAAAGACCCAGTACTTC	CASSSNSGSGKTQYF	TRBD2	15	TRBJ2-5	TRBV7-8	many
TGCAGTACTCACTTGACAGGGGGCTCTCAGGTCTACACCTTC	CSTHLTGGSQVYTF	TRBD1	14	TRBJ1-2	TRBV20-1	once
TGTGCCACCAGCAGAGATACTAGCTGGACGGGTGGCGAGACCCAGTACTTC	CATSRDTSWTGGETQYF	NA	17	TRBJ2-5	TRBV15	few